Following are 21 T cell receptor beta chains from one sample sequenced in a study of beta chain features in type 1 diabetes. Of the isolated RNA, all was reverse transcribed, and so the sequenced material was expressed TCRB transcripts. Clones were sequenced by immunoSEQ multiplex PCR, and TCRdb holds only the in-frame ones, with some missing. The sample has hundreds of thousands of clones; roughly two thirds are singletons. Sequences were obtained from naive CD4+ T cells from blood. The receptors come from a man under 40 in good health.

This CDR3 reads CASSSPLWEGPYNEQFF. CDR3 sequence (DNA): TGTGCCAGCAGCTCCCCCCTATGGGAGGGCCCCTACAATGAGCAGTTCTTC. The chain carries TRBV13 and TRBJ2-1, with 7 bases fitting TRBD2. Germline-derived CDR1 and CDR2 are PRHDT and FYEKMQ (reference sequence). The CDR3 consists of 17 residues. J was trimmed by 2 bases and V by 4 bases; bases with no gene match: 11.

The J gene is TRBJ2-7, the V gene TRBV29-1; 7 nucleotides agree with TRBD2. Germline V CDR1 and CDR2: SQVTM, ANQGSEA. V dropped 7 bases and J dropped 6; count of bases not matched to a gene: 12. The CDR3 spans 13 residues. This CDR3 reads CSAGRGGSGEQYF. In DNA form, the CDR3 reads TGCAGCGCTGGGAGGGGTGGTAGCGGCGAGCAGTACTTC.

The rearrangement links TRBV10-3 to TRBJ2-5; D possibly matches TRBD1 or TRBD2 (5 bases each). From germline, CDR1 is ENHRY and CDR2 SYGVKD. Trimming cost V 7 bases and J 5 bases, with 17 bases left between them. There are 14 residues in the CDR3. The CDR3 DNA is TGTGCCATCAACGACAAGTCGGGGCTTGAGACCCAGTACTTC. As protein: CAINDKSGLETQYF.

In this sample, this clone turned up a few times. The rearrangement uses TRBV29-1 and TRBJ2-7; 9 bases match TRBD2. The CDR3 is 15 residues long. J lost 3 bases, V lost 0 bases, and 6 bases had no gene match. Germline V lookup: CDR1 SQVTM, CDR2 ANQGSEA. CDR3: CSVEDIARGGYEQYF. CDR3 in DNA: TGCAGCGTTGAAGACATCGCGCGGGGGGGCTACGAGCAGTACTTC.

This clone is a singleton in its sample. V and J are TRBV5-6 and TRBJ1-1; no clear D. V was trimmed by 0 bases and J by 5 bases, leaving 8 bases between them. The germline CDR1 and CDR2 sequences are SGHDT and YYEEEE. The CDR3 loop spans 13 amino acids. CDR3 nucleotide sequence: TGTGCCAGCAGCTTGGGCCGGTGGACTGAAGCTTTCTTT. Encoded protein: CASSLGRWTEAFF.

The chain combines TRBV7-9 with TRBJ2-1; 9 nucleotides agree with TRBD1. Germline V lookup: CDR1 SEHNR, CDR2 FQNEAQ (reference sequence). With V trimmed by 4 bases and J by 0 bases, 7 bases remained unmatched. The CDR3 sequence is 17 residues long. CDR3 DNA: TGTGCCAGCAGCTCGAGGACAGGGGAAAGCTCCTACAATGAGCAGTTCTTC. Its protein product is CASSSRTGESSYNEQFF.

This chain joins TRBV15 and TRBJ2-4; TRBD1 agrees at 7 bases. The CDR3 contains 19 residues. Germline V CDR1 and CDR2: LNHNV, YYDKDF (reference sequence). The trim removed 0 bases at V and 0 bases at J, leaving 11 bases unmatched. CDR3 nucleotide sequence: TGTGCCACCAGCAGAGATCCCCCGGGACAGATCTTAGCCAAAAACATTCAGTACTTC. It encodes CATSRDPPGQILAKNIQYF.

The gene calls are TRBV2 and TRBJ2-7, with TRBD1 matching 9 bases. CDR3 length: 14 amino acids. Germline values: CDR1 SNHLY, CDR2 FYNNEI. V shed 5 bases, J shed 7 bases, and the junction held 9 bases outside the gene matches. The CDR3 DNA follows: TGTGCCAGCAGTCCAGACAGGGGGAGGATGGAGCAGTACTTC. Translating gives CASSPDRGRMEQYF.

The chain uses TRBV29-1 and TRBJ2-1; maybe TRBD2 (6 bases). The CDR3 totals 14 residues. Deletions cut 6 bases from V and 3 bases from J, with 15 bases between. From germline, CDR1 is SQVTM and CDR2 ANQGSEA. DNA of the CDR3: TGCAGCGTCCCGGCGGCTAGCGTCTACAATGAGCAGTTCTTC. This gives the protein CSVPAASVYNEQFF.

V and J are TRBV7-8 and TRBJ2-3, with D possibly being TRBD1 (5 bases). CDR1 is SGHVS and CDR2 is FQNEAQ in the germline V gene. The V end lost 3 bases, the J end lost 0 bases, and 13 bases lay between the germline ends. This CDR3 has 16 residues. The CDR3 DNA reads TGTGCCAGCAGCTTCAGACAGTCTACTAGCACAGATACGCAGTATTTT. This translates into CASSFRQSTSTDTQYF.

The rearrangement joins TRBV29-1 to TRBJ2-1; 10 bases line up with TRBD2. CDR3 length: 14 residues. After removal of 7 bases from V and 4 bases from J, the junction contained 7 bases not matched to a gene. Germline assignment: CDR1 SQVTM and CDR2 ANQGSEA. The DNA of the CDR3 is TGCAGCGCTCGCGGGACTAGCGCTTACAATGAGCAGTTCTTC. Translating it yields CSARGTSAYNEQFF.

The rearrangement uses TRBV14 and TRBJ2-6; D is undetermined. CDR1 and CDR2 from the germline V gene are SGHDN and FVKESK. This CDR3 spans 17 amino acids. V was shortened by 3 bases and J by 0 bases, with 12 bases between the two germline ends. CDR3: CASSQRWGNSGANVLTF. The CDR3 DNA sequence: TGTGCCAGCAGCCAGAGGTGGGGAAACTCTGGGGCCAACGTCCTGACTTTC.

The chain is built from TRBV7-8 and TRBJ1-1; D remains ambiguous. Trimming shortened V by 0 bases and J by 3 bases, and 8 bases separated the two germline ends. This CDR3 has 14 residues. Germline loops: CDR1 SGHVS, CDR2 FQNEAQ. Here the CDR3 reads CASSLAEVHTEAFF. In DNA form, the CDR3 reads TGTGCCAGCAGCTTAGCTGAGGTTCACACTGAAGCTTTCTTT.

The chain recombines TRBV7-9 with TRBJ2-1; TRBD2 agrees at 7 bases. J was trimmed by 5 bases and V by 5 bases; bases with no gene match: 9. CDR1 is SEHNR and CDR2 is FQNEAQ in the germline V gene (reference sequence). CDR3 length: 15 residues. CDR3: CASSPGGSIHNEQFF. The DNA for the CDR3 is TGTGCCAGCAGCCCCGGCGGGAGTATCCACAATGAGCAGTTCTTC.

Details on this clone: Other DNA sequences in this specimen translate into the identical CDR3. Here the CDR3 reads CSVRGLNTDTQYF. In nucleotides, the CDR3 is TGCAGCGTTAGGGGACTAAACACAGATACGCAGTATTTT. The chain combines TRBV29-1 with TRBJ2-3, with 7 bases aligning to TRBD2. The germline gives CDR1 SQVTM, CDR2 ANQGSEA. V was clipped by 5 bases and J by 2 bases; unmatched bases: 4. This CDR3 is built from 13 residues.

The chain recombines TRBV25-1 with TRBJ1-6; D ambiguous. In germline, CDR1 is MGHDK, CDR2 SYGVNS. The V end was cut by 5 bases, the J end by 9 bases, with 8 bases between. The CDR3 totals 12 residues. CDR3 loop: CASSMSSSPLHF. CDR3 DNA sequence: TGTGCCAGCAGTATGAGCAGTTCACCCCTCCACTTT. The whole variable domain, filled in from reference TRBV25-1 and TRBJ1-6, reads EADIYQTPRYLVIGTGKKITLECSQTMGHDKMYWYQQDPGMELHLIHYSYGVNSTEKGDLSSESTVSRIRTEHFPLTLESARPSHTSQYLCASSMSSSPLHFGNGTRLTVT.

The chain carries TRBV5-4 and TRBJ2-5; 10 positions agree with TRBD1. With V trimmed by 2 bases and J by 5 bases, 9 bases remained unmatched. Germline loops: CDR1 SGHNT, CDR2 YYREEE (reference sequence). The CDR3 extends over 16 amino acids. CDR3 loop: CASSLLMGQGSETQYF. Here the CDR3 DNA reads TGTGCCAGCAGCTTATTGATGGGACAGGGGAGCGAGACCCAGTACTTC.

The rearrangement uses TRBV6-5 and TRBJ2-3; D gene uncertain. Germline CDR1 reads MNHEY; CDR2 reads SVGAGI. The ends were cut back, 6 bases at V and 1 base at J, with 5 bases in the middle. The CDR3 is made up of 12 amino acids. CDR3 region: CASREGTDTQYF. The CDR3 region has the DNA TGTGCCAGCAGAGAGGGCACAGATACGCAGTATTTT.

CDR3 in DNA: TGCGCCAGCAGCCAAGAGACTTTGGGGACCCAGTACTTC. Protein: CASSQETLGTQYF. V is TRBV4-1 and J is TRBJ2-5; D not certain. The germline V gene has CDR1 MGHRA and CDR2 YSYEKL. V dropped 0 bases and J dropped 7 bases, with 9 bases sitting between them. This CDR3 contains 13 residues.

V and J are TRBV30 and TRBJ2-3; D gene uncertain. V lost 4 bases and J 3 bases, leaving 5 bases between the germline ends. From germline, CDR1 is GTSNPN and CDR2 SVGIG (reference sequence). There are 11 residues in the CDR3. The CDR3 region is CAWIRTDTQYF. Written as DNA, the CDR3 is TGTGCCTGGATCAGAACAGATACGCAGTATTTT. The full variable domain, in which reference TRBV30 and TRBJ2-3 provide the parts outside the CDR3, is SQTIHQWPATLVQPVGSPLSLECTVEGTSNPNLYWYRQAAGRGLQLLFYSVGIGQISSEVPQNLSASRPQDRQFILSSKKLLLSDSGFYLCAWIRTDTQYFGPGTRLTVL.

The chain has TRBV28 and TRBJ2-1; TRBD2 agrees at 9 bases. The CDR3 has 15 residues. The V segment lost 5 bases and the J segment 6 bases; nucleotides outside the gene matches: 8. Germline CDR1 is MDHEN and CDR2 is SYDVKM. CDR3 coding DNA: TGTGCCAGCAGTCCCCCCGGCGGGAGGGCCAATGAGCAGTTCTTC. Its translation: CASSPPGGRANEQFF.